Following are 26 T cell receptor beta chains from one sample sequenced in a study of response to subunit inactivated influenza vaccine. Each CDR3 protein is one row after TCRdb ran MiXCR on the RT-PCR reads. The profile shows roughly 550,000 distinct CDR3 sequences, 20% to 25% of them singletons. These data were also filed under a second study, of T cells expressing NK-cell markers. That work states: The authors generated TCR beta cDNA through 5'RACE template switching with UMIs.

Sequences were derived from CD4+ T cells sorted from PBMCs, sampled about 12 days after vaccination. The receptors were sampled from a man aged 50 to 59 who received an inactivated influenza vaccine.

A few counts support this clonotype. The chain combines TRBV4-3 with TRBJ2-1, with 8 bases lining up with TRBD1. V shed 1 base and J 10 bases; nucleotides not matched to a gene: 3. Germline CDR1 LGHNA, CDR2 YSLEER. CDR3 length: 13 residues. The CDR3: CASSQGRDREQFF. CDR3 nucleotide sequence: TGCGCCAGCAGCCAAGGGAGGGACAGGGAGCAGTTCTTC.

This chain links TRBV5-1 with TRBJ2-3; 8 nucleotides align to TRBD2. Germline loops: CDR1 SGHRS, CDR2 YFSETQ. After removal of 5 bases from V and 2 bases from J, the junction contained 7 bases not matched to a gene. The CDR3 consists of 15 residues. The CDR3 protein is CASRLLAVDTDTQYF. CDR3 DNA sequence: TGCGCCAGCAGACTACTAGCGGTAGACACAGATACGCAGTATTTT.

This clonotype was counted only a few times. This sequence joins TRBV12-3 or TRBV12-4 and TRBJ1-6; D might be TRBD1 (6 bases). CDR3 length equals 15 residues. V lost 5 bases and J lost 4, with 12 bases in between. CDR3 sequence: CASSPTGLYNSPLHF. The CDR3, as DNA: TGTGCCAGCAGTCCGACAGGACTATATAATTCACCCCTCCACTTT.

The chain recombines TRBV6-1 with TRBJ2-3, with 8 bases matching TRBD1. Germline V gives CDR1 MNHNS, CDR2 SASEGT. The V gene end was trimmed by 6 bases and the J gene end by 6 bases; junction bases not matched to a gene: 8. The length of the CDR3 is 14 residues. Written as DNA, the CDR3 is TGTGCCAGCAGCAGGCAGGGGGCAACGGATACGCAGTATTTT. Protein sequence: CASSRQGATDTQYF.

The chain links TRBV7-9 to TRBJ2-2, with 12 positions matching TRBD2. CDR3 size: 15 residues. The V segment lost 5 bases and the J segment 7 bases; nucleotides outside the gene matches: 5. CDR1 is SEHNR, CDR2 FQNEAQ, per germline (reference sequence). The CDR3, as DNA: TGTGCCAGCAGCCTGGGACTAGCGGGTCTCGGGGAGCTGTTTTTT. This gives the protein CASSLGLAGLGELFF.

The sample holds a few counts of this clonotype. CDR3 region: CATTQESTGELFF. The CDR3 DNA follows: TGTGCCACCACACAGGAAAGCACCGGGGAGCTGTTTTTT. The rearrangement links TRBV2 to TRBJ2-2; D perhaps matches TRBD1 (5 bases). CDR1 and CDR2 from the germline V gene are SNHLY and FYNNEI. This CDR3 has 13 amino acids. Trimming pared 10 bases from V and 4 bases from J, leaving 13 bases between.

In this sample, this clonotype turned up a few times. This chain joins TRBV20-1 and TRBJ2-1; 10 bases are a match to TRBD2. CDR1 and CDR2 from the germline V gene are DFQATT and SNEGSKA (reference sequence). The junction had 6 bases not matched to a gene; V was cut back by 4 bases and J by 6 bases. This CDR3 has 14 residues. The CDR3 spells CSATGTSALNEQFF. In DNA, the CDR3 is TGCAGTGCTACCGGGACTAGCGCCCTCAATGAGCAGTTCTTC.

This clonotype was observed a handful of times. The chain carries TRBV4-2 and TRBJ2-5, with 9 bases fitting TRBD2. The V segment lost 4 bases and the J segment 5 bases; nucleotides outside the gene matches: 14. Germline CDR1 and CDR2: LGHNA and YNFKEQ. This CDR3 has 17 residues. The CDR3 DNA sequence: TGTGCCAGCAGCCCTTCTATGAGTAGCGGGAGCATGGAGACCCAGTACTTC. This encodes CASSPSMSSGSMETQYF.

This clonotype was observed a handful of times. This sequence joins TRBV20-1 and TRBJ2-1; D ambiguous. The CDR3 sequence is 16 residues long. Germline V gene lookup returns CDR1 DFQATT and CDR2 SNEGSKA (reference sequence). V gave up 0 bases and J gave up 0 bases, with 12 bases separating them. The CDR3 loop reads CSARDLGGSSYNEQFF. The CDR3 coding sequence is TGCAGTGCTAGAGATCTCGGCGGAAGCTCCTACAATGAGCAGTTCTTC.

This clonotype showed up just a few times. The genes are TRBV10-3 and TRBJ2-1; 7 nucleotides line up with TRBD1. The J segment lost 7 bases and the V segment lost 0 bases, leaving 12 bases of the junction unmatched. Germline V gene data show CDR1 as ENHRY and CDR2 as SYGVKD. CDR3 length: 17 residues. The DNA of the CDR3 is TGTGCCATCAGTGAGTCCTTGGGACAGTGGGTAGTAAATGAGCAGTTCTTC. It translates to CAISESLGQWVVNEQFF.

The V and J genes are TRBV7-2 and TRBJ2-4; 9 nucleotides line up with TRBD1. The germline V gene has CDR1 SGHTA and CDR2 FQGNSA. After removal of 1 base from V and 7 bases from J, the junction contained 5 bases not matched to a gene. The length of the CDR3 is 15 residues. The CDR3 protein is CASSLVGGTGNIQYF. The CDR3, as DNA: TGTGCCAGCAGCTTAGTTGGCGGGACAGGGAACATTCAGTACTTC.

The genes are TRBV4-3 and TRBJ2-1; 9 positions match TRBD2. The CDR3 runs 17 residues. V dropped 0 bases and J dropped 10; count of bases not matched to a gene: 13. CDR1 and CDR2 (germline): LGHNA, YSLEER. In DNA form, the CDR3 reads TGCGCCAGCAGCCAAGAGCTGGGCGGGAGGGCCTCAGGGGAGCAGTTCTTC. Translated, it gives CASSQELGGRASGEQFF.

The chain joins TRBV6-2 or TRBV6-3 to TRBJ1-2; D ambiguous. V was cut by 6 bases and J by 5 bases, with 7 bases left in between. Germline lookup yields CDR1 MNHEY and CDR2 SVGEGT. This CDR3 is 11 amino acids long. CDR3 in amino acids: CASSETYGYTF. As DNA, the CDR3 is TGTGCCAGCAGCGAGACGTATGGCTACACCTTC.

The V call is TRBV20-1, the J call TRBJ2-3; 10 positions match TRBD1. The CDR3 runs to 16 residues. Germline values: CDR1 DFQATT, CDR2 SNEGSKA (reference sequence). The J segment lost 5 bases and the V segment lost 4 bases, leaving 12 bases of the junction unmatched. CDR3 in DNA: TGCAGTGCTAAAGACAGGGGGCGCGACTGGAGAGATACGCAGTATTTT. Its translation: CSAKDRGRDWRDTQYF.

Only a few counts were recorded for this clonotype. This rearrangement joins TRBV12-3 or TRBV12-4 to TRBJ1-5; maybe TRBD1 (5 bases). This CDR3 is built from 15 residues. V dropped 2 bases and J dropped 9 bases, with 17 bases sitting between them. The CDR3 sequence is CASSLSPPGQTPQHF. CDR3 sequence (DNA): TGTGCCAGCAGTTTATCTCCCCCGGGGCAGACGCCCCAGCATTTT.

Only a few counts were recorded for this clonotype. At one end, the junction sequence differs from germline, possibly due to a read error. The chain couples TRBV29-1 to TRBJ2-5, with D possibly TRBD1 on 7 matching bases. CDR1 SQVTM and CDR2 ANQGSEA come from the germline V gene. The CDR3 covers 15 residues. The CDR3 reads CSVEGGGKNQETQYF. The CDR3, as DNA: TGCAGCGTGGAAGGGGGCGGGAAAAACCAAGAGACCCAGTACTTC.

This clonotype was counted only a few times. This chain joins TRBV20-1 and TRBJ2-7; 14 nucleotides agree with TRBD2. The V gene's germline CDR1 is DFQATT and CDR2 SNEGSKA (reference sequence). The CDR3 consists of 15 residues. V shed 6 bases, J shed 4 bases, and the junction held 8 bases outside the gene matches. The CDR3 is CSAKGLAGGSYEQYF. DNA for the CDR3: TGCAGTGCGAAAGGACTAGCGGGAGGCTCATACGAGCAGTACTTC.

Points on this clonotype: No DNA is shown, since the ends of the CDR3 on it are uncertain; the CDR3 is the one TCRdb lists. The chain is built from TRBV20-1 and TRBJ1-1. The CDR3 has 11 amino acids, counting both end residues. Germline lookup yields CDR1 DFQATT and CDR2 SNEGSKA (reference sequence). The CDR3 reads CSDFRGGEAFF.

A few counts support this clonotype. Written as DNA, the CDR3 is TGTGCCAGCAGCCACCAGACAGTCAATAGCAATCAGCCCCAGCATTTT. This encodes CASSHQTVNSNQPQHF. This chain links TRBV4-2 with TRBJ1-5, with a weak D call TRBD1 (5 bases). CDR1 LGHNA and CDR2 YNFKEQ come from the germline V gene. V dropped 3 bases and J dropped 0 bases, with 12 bases sitting between them. CDR3 size: 16 residues.

Only a few counts were recorded for this clonotype. The J gene is TRBJ2-2, the V gene TRBV6-1; 8 bases align to TRBD2. The V gene's germline CDR1 is MNHNS and CDR2 SASEGT. The CDR3 is 16 residues long. V lost 7 bases to trimming and J lost 4 bases; unmatched junction nucleotides: 11. The CDR3 DNA sequence: TGTGCCAGCAACCCTCGGGGGGGCCCTGGCACCGGGGAGCTGTTTTTT. Translating gives CASNPRGGPGTGELFF.

The CDR3 sequence: CASSLPAGTYEQYF. For the CDR3, the DNA is TGTGCCAGCAGCCTACCCGCGGGAACCTACGAGCAGTACTTC. This rearrangement joins TRBV7-2 to TRBJ2-7; D may be TRBD2 (6 bases). This CDR3 is 14 amino acids long. V gave up 5 bases and J gave up 2 bases, with 13 bases separating them. Germline loops: CDR1 SGHTA, CDR2 FQGNSA.

This chain links TRBV11-1 with TRBJ2-2, with 11 bases aligning to TRBD2. This CDR3 region has 18 residues. The germline gives CDR1 SGHAT, CDR2 FQDESV (reference sequence). V was clipped by 4 bases and J by 5 bases; unmatched bases: 12. CDR3: CASSYLRGLAGQTGELFF. The CDR3 nucleotides read TGTGCCAGCAGCTACCTCAGAGGACTAGCGGGTCAAACCGGGGAGCTGTTTTTT.

V usage is TRBV21-1 and J usage is TRBJ2-7; the DNA was not compared with TRBD1, the D call given in the table. TRBV21-1 is given as a pseudogene. The CDR3 length is 15 residues. In nucleotides, the CDR3 is TGTGCCAGCAGCATGGGACGGGCAAAACACTACGAGCAGTACTTC. It specifies CASSMGRAKHYEQYF.

This clonotype was picked up a small number of times. The chain carries TRBV5-1 and TRBJ2-7; unclear D gene. The V gene's germline CDR1 is SGHRS and CDR2 YFSETQ. V was clipped by 0 bases and J by 4 bases, with 11 bases between them. This CDR3 spans 14 amino acids. CDR3 protein: CASSLAPDGYEQYF. The CDR3, as DNA: TGCGCCAGCAGCTTGGCCCCGGACGGATACGAGCAGTACTTC.

In its sample, this clonotype was seen a few times. The gene calls are TRBV7-2 and TRBJ2-2, with 9 nucleotides matching TRBD2. V gave up 7 bases and J gave up 4 bases; unmatched junction bases: 10. This CDR3 comprises 16 residues. Looked up from germline, CDR1 is SGHTA and CDR2 is FQGNSA. DNA of the CDR3: TGTGCCAGCACCGGACGCGGGGGGGCCGCCACCGGGGAGCTGTTTTTT. This sequence encodes CASTGRGGAATGELFF.

The gene calls are TRBV25-1 and TRBJ2-1, with D unclear. Trimming took off 8 bases at V and 9 bases at J, with 14 bases between the two ends. The CDR3 is 12 residues long. In germline, CDR1 is MGHDK, CDR2 SYGVNS. This CDR3 reads CASADQNFEQFF. DNA of the CDR3: TGTGCCAGCGCTGACCAGAATTTTGAGCAGTTCTTC.